This entry lists 27 T cell receptor beta chains sequenced from one sample in a study of shared clonotypes between healthy human individuals. The repertoire was sequenced with immunoSEQ multiplex PCR; TCRdb's copy has only in-frame clones and lacks some. The repertoire consists of more than 2 million clones, with roughly 94% occurring once and the leading ten covering roughly 0.13%. The sample was naive CD4+ T cells sorted from blood. Sample subset: CD45RA+ positively selected. The receptors here all came from a young man in good health.

The rearrangement links TRBV5-6 to TRBJ2-3, with TRBD1 identical over 8 bases. The CDR3 loop spans 15 amino acids. Trimming cost V 3 bases and J 8 bases; bases outside gene matches: 11. Germline CDR1 reads SGHDT; CDR2 reads YYEEEE. The CDR3 DNA follows: TGTGCCAGCAGCTCCGGGACAGGCCTTCTGGGTACGCAGTATTTT. This sequence encodes CASSSGTGLLGTQYF.

As concerns this clone: The sample holds other DNA sequences that translate to the same CDR3. The chain links TRBV4-3 to TRBJ2-1; 7 bases are shared with TRBD2. The germline V gene encodes CDR1 LGHNA and CDR2 YSLEER. After removal of 0 bases from V and 3 bases from J, the junction contained 5 bases not matched to a gene. CDR3 length equals 16 residues. Written as DNA, the CDR3 is TGCGCCAGCAGCCAAGATGGCGGCGGGAGCTACAATGAGCAGTTCTTC. Protein product: CASSQDGGGSYNEQFF.

This chain connects TRBV7-9 to TRBJ1-4; D gene uncertain. This CDR3 region has 15 residues. Per germline, CDR1 SEHNR and CDR2 FQNEAQ (reference sequence). Trimming removed 7 bases from V and 0 bases from J, with 12 bases in between. CDR3: CASTETDATNEKLFF. The CDR3 nucleotides read TGTGCCAGCACCGAGACGGATGCAACTAATGAAAAACTGTTTTTT.

This chain connects TRBV6-1 to TRBJ1-6; the D gene is possibly TRBD1 (5 bases). The germline CDR1 and CDR2 sequences are MNHNS and SASEGT. Deletions cut 6 bases from V and 5 bases from J, with 14 bases between. This CDR3 is built from 15 residues. As DNA, the CDR3 is TGTGCCAGCAGCAAGGGGACTGACAATAATTCACCCCTCCACTTT. Amino acids: CASSKGTDNNSPLHF.

The gene calls are TRBV2 and TRBJ2-1; 8 bases align to TRBD2. This CDR3 has 14 amino acids. Germline V gives CDR1 SNHLY, CDR2 FYNNEI. The V segment lost 7 bases and the J segment 7 bases; nucleotides outside the gene matches: 9. The CDR3 DNA sequence: TGTGCCAGCAATACCGGGGGGGCACGGAATGAGCAGTTCTTC. Its translation is CASNTGGARNEQFF.

V gene TRBV5-6 combines with J gene TRBJ1-5; D uncertain. Looked up from germline, CDR1 is SGHDT and CDR2 is YYEEEE. CDR3 length equals 12 residues. The germline V and J ends were trimmed by 3 bases and 5 bases, with 6 bases remaining between them. In DNA, the CDR3 is TGTGCCAGCAGCTACTACGATCAGCCCCAGCATTTT. Translated: CASSYYDQPQHF.

As DNA, the CDR3 is TGTGCCAGCAATGAGGGAGGGGGAAGGACTCAGCCCCAGCATTTT. Residues: CASNEGGGRTQPQHF. The chain links TRBV6-6 to TRBJ1-5; D perhaps matches TRBD1 (6 bases). The CDR3 is made up of 15 amino acids. Between the trimmed V and J ends, which lost 7 bases and 6 bases, there was a span of 19 bases. Germline values: CDR1 MNHNY, CDR2 SVGAGI (reference sequence).

Points on this clone: This sequence may be a read error, since a much larger clone differs from it by one base. Different DNA sequences within this sample yield the same CDR3. The CDR3 is CASSLGQAPYEQYF. The CDR3 DNA is TGTGCCAGCAGCTTAGGACAGGCCCCCTACGAGCAGTACTTC. V gene TRBV7-9 combines with J gene TRBJ2-7; TRBD1 is a possible D gene (6 bases). This CDR3 has 14 amino acids. Germline V gives CDR1 SEHNR, CDR2 FQNEAQ (reference sequence). Deletions cut 1 base from V and 2 bases from J, with 9 bases between.

Details on this clone: A much larger clone sits a single nucleotide away, making a read error possible. Other DNA sequences in this sample translate to the same CDR3. The chain employs TRBV10-1 and TRBJ1-5; D remains ambiguous. The CDR3 extends over 13 amino acids. V lost 2 bases and J lost 6, with 8 bases in between. CDR1 is WNHNN, CDR2 SYGVQD, per germline (reference sequence). The CDR3 region is CASSEQVGQPQHF. The CDR3 DNA is TGCGCCAGCAGTGAGCAAGTGGGTCAGCCCCAGCATTTT.

Regarding this clone: One end of the junction does not line up with germline, which may come from a read error. The J gene is TRBJ1-1, the V gene TRBV11-2; D might be TRBD1 (6 bases). Germline loops: CDR1 SGHAT, CDR2 FQNNGV. This CDR3 is built from 12 residues. The CDR3 region is CASSLEGASSSF. For the CDR3, the DNA is TGTGCCAGCAGCTTAGAGGGGGCAAGCAGCAGTTTT.

The sample holds one count of this clone. The genes are TRBV19 and TRBJ2-1, with TRBD2 matching 7 bases. After removal of 2 bases from V and 6 bases from J, the junction contained 4 bases not matched to a gene. CDR3 size: 14 residues. Per germline, CDR1 LNHDA and CDR2 SQIVND (reference sequence). This CDR3 is CASSISLAANEQFF. CDR3 bases: TGTGCCAGTAGTATAAGCCTAGCGGCCAATGAGCAGTTCTTC.

A remark on this clone: The same CDR3 is also encoded by other DNA sequences in this sample. V usage is TRBV2 and J usage is TRBJ1-1; D gene ambiguous. Trimming cost V 3 bases and J 0 bases, with 5 bases left between them. The CDR3 length is 13 residues. CDR1 and CDR2 (germline): SNHLY, FYNNEI. The chain's CDR3 is CASSEDVNTEAFF. In DNA, the CDR3 is TGTGCCAGCAGTGAGGACGTGAACACTGAAGCTTTCTTT. The full variable domain, rest sourced from reference TRBV2 and TRBJ1-1, is EPEVTQTPSHQVTQMGQEVILRCVPISNHLYFYWYRQILGQKVEFLVSFYNNEISEKSEIFDDQFSVERPDGSNFTLKIRSTKLEDSAMYFCASSEDVNTEAFFGQGTRLTVV.

The chain uses TRBV19 and TRBJ1-1; 7 bases line up with TRBD1. From germline, CDR1 is LNHDA and CDR2 SQIVND (reference sequence). V was clipped by 4 bases and J by 2 bases; unmatched bases: 7. This CDR3 contains 15 residues. The CDR3: CASSTSDRPNTEAFF. CDR3 nucleotides: TGTGCCAGTAGTACATCGGACAGGCCCAACACTGAAGCTTTCTTT.

The V and J genes are TRBV25-1 and TRBJ2-5, with D possibly TRBD1 on 6 matching bases. The V end lost 3 bases, the J end lost 7 bases, and 15 bases lay between the germline ends. The CDR3 consists of 14 residues. CDR1 is MGHDK and CDR2 is SYGVNS in the germline V gene. The CDR3 reads CASSDAGVDRTQYF. The DNA of the CDR3 is TGTGCCAGCAGTGATGCAGGGGTAGATAGGACCCAGTACTTC.

The chain combines TRBV10-3 with TRBJ2-1; D remains ambiguous. The germline V and J ends were trimmed by 1 base and 7 bases, with 8 bases remaining between them. From germline, CDR1 is ENHRY and CDR2 SYGVKD. This CDR3 spans 13 amino acids. CDR3 sequence reads: CAISEFTVNEQFF. CDR3 sequence (DNA): TGTGCCATCAGTGAGTTTACGGTAAATGAGCAGTTCTTC.

J is TRBJ2-1 and V is TRBV30; D is tentatively TRBD1 or TRBD2 (5 bases each). CDR1 is GTSNPN and CDR2 is SVGIG in the germline V gene (reference sequence). The CDR3 spans 16 residues. Trimming stripped 3 bases from V and 0 bases from J, with 15 bases between. DNA of the CDR3: TGTGCCTGGAGAAGGGCGAGGGACGGCTCCTACAATGAGCAGTTCTTC. Encoded protein: CAWRRARDGSYNEQFF.

The gene calls are TRBV29-1 and TRBJ2-3; D ambiguous. Germline CDR1 is SQVTM and CDR2 is ANQGSEA. The CDR3 runs to 12 residues. V lost 7 bases to trimming and J lost 0 bases, with 8 bases between them. CDR3 sequence reads: CSGAPSTDTQYF. The CDR3 DNA sequence: TGCAGCGGAGCACCTAGCACAGATACGCAGTATTTT.

The chain combines TRBV5-6 with TRBJ1-3; 9 nucleotides agree with TRBD1. Germline V CDR1 and CDR2: SGHDT, YYEEEE. V was pared by 3 bases and J by 0 bases, with 4 bases of the junction left unmatched. This CDR3 is 16 amino acids long. This chain's CDR3 is CASSSYRGHSGNTIYF. The CDR3 region has the DNA TGTGCCAGCAGCTCTTACAGGGGGCACTCTGGAAACACCATATATTTT.

This rearrangement joins TRBV5-1 to TRBJ2-5; 14 bases agree with TRBD2. CDR1 and CDR2 (germline): SGHRS, YFSETQ. The CDR3 contains 16 residues. Trimming removed 4 bases from V and 5 bases from J; junction bases left unmatched: 7. The CDR3 loop is CASSIGLAGGRETQYF. As DNA, the CDR3 is TGCGCCAGCAGCATCGGACTAGCGGGAGGTCGGGAGACCCAGTACTTC.

This rearrangement joins TRBV30 to TRBJ2-3; the D is unclear. V lost 0 bases and J 0 bases, leaving 13 bases between the germline ends. Germline V gene lookup returns CDR1 GTSNPN and CDR2 SVGIG (reference sequence). CDR3 length: 16 residues. The CDR3 loop is CAWSVSAWRSTDTQYF. CDR3 in DNA: TGTGCCTGGAGTGTATCCGCGTGGCGCAGCACAGATACGCAGTATTTT.

The chain joins TRBV5-1 to TRBJ1-4, with D perhaps matching TRBD1 (5 bases). CDR1 SGHRS and CDR2 YFSETQ come from the germline V gene. V lost 3 bases, J lost 8 bases, and 14 bases lay in between. The CDR3 covers 14 residues. The CDR3: CASSWSSGEEKLFF. CDR3 coding DNA: TGCGCCAGCAGCTGGAGCTCGGGGGAAGAAAAACTGTTTTTT.

This chain joins TRBV29-1 and TRBJ2-3, with TRBD2 as a possible D gene (6 bases). Germline CDR1 is SQVTM and CDR2 is ANQGSEA. Between the trimmed V and J ends, which lost 0 bases and 9 bases, there was a span of 22 bases. This CDR3 spans 16 amino acids. Here the CDR3 reads CSVEDNMRWGEGTQYF. The DNA of the CDR3 is TGCAGCGTTGAAGACAATATGAGGTGGGGGGAAGGGACGCAGTATTTT.

J is TRBJ2-3 and V is TRBV6-5, with 7 bases identical to TRBD1. V dropped 0 bases and J dropped 5; count of bases not matched to a gene: 8. The CDR3 contains 16 residues. Germline V lookup: CDR1 MNHEY, CDR2 SVGAGI. The CDR3 loop reads CASSYSSQGGIDTQYF. The CDR3 nucleotides read TGTGCCAGCAGTTACTCCTCGCAAGGGGGCATAGATACGCAGTATTTT.

The chain recombines TRBV5-1 with TRBJ2-5, with TRBD2 matching 10 bases. V shed 4 bases and J 4 bases; nucleotides not matched to a gene: 16. Germline-derived CDR1 and CDR2 are SGHRS and YFSETQ. This CDR3 region has 18 residues. The CDR3 region is CASSKPSGGVLLGETQYF. In DNA form, the CDR3 reads TGCGCCAGCAGCAAACCTAGCGGGGGCGTCCTGCTGGGAGAGACCCAGTACTTC. The complete variable domain, with remaining parts taken from reference TRBV5-1 and TRBJ2-5, reads KAGVTQTPRYLIKTRGQQVTLSCSPISGHRSVSWYQQTPGQGLQFLFEYFSETQRNKGNFPGRFSGRQFSNSRSEMNVSTLELGDSALYLCASSKPSGGVLLGETQYFGPGTRLLVL.

V gene TRBV5-6 combines with J gene TRBJ2-5; 7 bases line up with TRBD2. Trimming at V came to 3 bases and at J to 9 bases, leaving 5 bases not matched to a gene. The CDR3 loop spans 12 amino acids. From germline, CDR1 is SGHDT and CDR2 YYEEEE. The CDR3 region is CASSSPGGAQYF. In nucleotides, the CDR3 is TGTGCCAGCAGCTCGCCTGGGGGGGCCCAGTACTTC.

J is TRBJ1-1 and V is TRBV5-4, with a possible D match to TRBD1 (5 bases). CDR1 is SGHNT, CDR2 YYREEE, per germline (reference sequence). Trimming took off 1 base at V and 0 bases at J, with 13 bases between the two ends. This CDR3 comprises 16 residues. In nucleotides, the CDR3 is TGTGCCAGCAGCTTGCAAGACAGAACCATGAACACTGAAGCTTTCTTT. Protein: CASSLQDRTMNTEAFF.

The count of this clone is one. The rearrangement joins TRBV19 to TRBJ1-1; D is undetermined. The CDR3 is 14 residues long. V gave up 6 bases and J gave up 6 bases, with 17 bases separating them. Germline V gene sequence: CDR1 LNHDA, CDR2 SQIVND (reference sequence). Here the CDR3 DNA reads TGTGCCAGTAGGCCGCACTTAAACAAGGCTGAAGCTTTCTTT. It encodes CASRPHLNKAEAFF.